This T cell receptor beta chain was sequenced for a study of metastatic and nonmetastatic thyroid tumors. Germline V gene lookup returns CDR1 SGHTA and CDR2 FQGNSA. The V end lost 1 base, the J end lost 0 bases, and 4 bases lay between the germline ends. This CDR3 has 15 amino acids. TCRdb re-called the PCR reads via MiXCR. The data show 35,000 to 45,000 clones, 12% seen once. Patients were all untreated before their thyroid surgery. This clone was seen repeatedly, ten times or more. V gene TRBV7-2 combines with J gene TRBJ2-6; D is ambiguous. Input material: blood. The TCR sequence derives from a male donor with papillary thyroid cancer or a benign thyroid nodule (not recorded which). Some clones in this sample may be carry-over from other donors' samples. CDR3 sequence reads: CASSLDSSGANVLTF. The CDR3 bases are TGTGCCAGCAGCTTAGACAGCTCTGGGGCCAACGTCCTGACTTTC.